This is a list of T cell receptor beta chains from one sample in a study of blood T cell repertoires in COVID-19. Here immunoSEQ multiplex PCR was the method, and the copy in TCRdb shows in-frame clones only, minus some. Altogether around 190,000 clones are present, 88% being singletons, with the ten largest covering around 9.5%. The sample taken for sequencing was PBMCs or T cells enriched from blood (not recorded which). All receptors come from a woman aged 18-29 years who had recovered from COVID-19. Each CDR3 is given with its conserved first and last residue. Fields, in order: D gene, V gene, clone size, J gene, CDR3 protein, CDR3 DNA. The D gene is left open where the match is weak. Clone size, where shown, is once, few, many, or a class for clones that have expanded.

D: TRBD1
V: TRBV24-1
size: NA
J: TRBJ2-5
CDR3: CATSDWTGGSRETQYF
DNA: TGTGCCACCAGTGATTGGACAGGGGGCTCGAGGGAGACCCAGTACTTC

D: TRBD1
V: TRBV6-5
size: NA
J: TRBJ2-1
CDR3: CASSYTDRAGEQFF
DNA: TGTGCCAGCAGTTACACCGACAGGGCCGGTGAGCAGTTCTTC

D: NA
V: TRBV18
size: NA
J: TRBJ1-1
CDR3: CASSPEFRRWVNTEAFF
DNA: TGTGCCAGCTCACCGGAGTTCCGCCGGTGGGTGAACACTGAAGCTTTCTTT

D: TRBD1
V: TRBV2
size: few
J: TRBJ2-7
CDR3: CASTPLDRGRYEQYF
DNA: TGTGCCAGCACCCCTCTGGACAGGGGGCGGTACGAGCAGTACTTC

D: NA
V: TRBV10-2
size: NA
J: TRBJ2-7
CDR3: CASGQGLYEQYF
DNA: TGCGCCAGCGGGCAGGGACTCTACGAGCAGTACTTC

D: TRBD1
V: TRBV9
size: NA
J: TRBJ1-2
CDR3: CASSVGDRVGSDGYTF
DNA: TGTGCCAGCAGCGTAGGGGACAGGGTGGGAAGTGATGGCTACACCTTC

D: NA
V: TRBV3-1/TRBV3-2
size: few
J: TRBJ1-6
CDR3: CASSQLRGGPSYNSPLHF
DNA: TGTGCCAGCAGCCAACTAAGGGGGGGTCCCTCCTATAATTCACCCCTCCACTTT

D: TRBD1
V: TRBV24-1
size: NA
J: TRBJ1-2
CDR3: CATRGRGDYGYTF
DNA: TGTGCCACCAGGGGCAGGGGGGACTATGGCTACACCTTC

D: NA
V: TRBV27
size: NA
J: TRBJ2-5
CDR3: CASSAGLGMTETQYF
DNA: TGTGCCAGCAGCGCCGGACTGGGAATGACGGAGACCCAGTACTTC

D: TRBD1
V: TRBV28
size: NA
J: TRBJ1-4
CDR3: CASSLSGQGHEKLFF
DNA: TGTGCCAGCAGTTTATCCGGACAGGGTCATGAAAAACTGTTTTTT

D: NA
V: TRBV7-2
size: once
J: TRBJ2-7
CDR3: CASSLNPRSSYEQYF
DNA: TGTGCCAGCAGCTTAAATCCGAGGAGCTCCTACGAGCAGTACTTC

D: TRBD1
V: TRBV19
size: NA
J: TRBJ2-5
CDR3: CASATTGGRQETQYF
DNA: TGTGCCAGTGCTACGACAGGGGGCCGACAAGAGACCCAGTACTTC

D: NA
V: TRBV9
size: NA
J: TRBJ1-3
CDR3: CASSALDSPSGNTIYF
DNA: TGTGCCAGCAGCGCCCTAGACAGTCCCTCTGGAAACACCATATATTTT

D: NA
V: TRBV4-2
size: once
J: TRBJ1-4
CDR3: CASSQEKQAPGIGGATNEKLFF
DNA: TGTGCCAGCAGCCAAGAGAAGCAGGCCCCAGGGATAGGCGGGGCAACTAATGAAAAACTGTTTTTT

D: TRBD1
V: TRBV7-2
size: NA
J: TRBJ2-7
CDR3: CASSRDSASYEQYF
DNA: TGTGCCAGCAGCCGGGACAGTGCCTCCTACGAGCAGTACTTC

D: NA
V: TRBV30
size: NA
J: TRBJ1-6
CDR3: CAWSPELQNSPLHF
DNA: TGTGCCTGGAGTCCGGAGCTGCAAAATTCACCCCTCCACTTT

D: TRBD1
V: TRBV28
size: NA
J: TRBJ2-7
CDR3: CASDRGRAYEQYF
DNA: TGTGCCAGCGACAGGGGGAGGGCCTACGAGCAGTACTTC

D: NA
V: TRBV27
size: NA
J: TRBJ1-2
CDR3: CASTTAGDLDGYTF
DNA: TGTGCCAGCACCACCGCAGGGGATCTCGATGGCTACACCTTC

D: TRBD2
V: TRBV10-3
size: NA
J: TRBJ2-7
CDR3: CAIRLTPTGTSASYEQYF
DNA: TGTGCCATCAGGCTCACCCCAACGGGGACTAGCGCTTCCTACGAGCAGTACTTC

D: NA
V: TRBV27
size: NA
J: TRBJ1-1
CDR3: CASSPGGPEAFF
DNA: TGTGCCAGCAGTCCCGGAGGTCCTGAAGCTTTCTTT

D: TRBD2
V: TRBV9
size: NA
J: TRBJ2-3
CDR3: CASSAGLAGGTDTQYF
DNA: TGTGCCAGCAGCGCCGGACTAGCGGGGGGCACAGATACGCAGTATTTT

D: NA
V: TRBV4-2
size: NA
J: TRBJ2-5
CDR3: CASSPGTPDAETQYF
DNA: TGTGCCAGCAGCCCCGGGACTCCGGATGCAGAGACCCAGTACTTC

D: NA
V: TRBV21-1
size: NA
J: TRBJ2-5
CDR3: CAYSSRVEPQETQYF
DNA: TGTGCATACAGTAGCAGGGTAGAACCCCAAGAGACCCAGTACTTC

D: TRBD2
V: TRBV7-2
size: NA
J: TRBJ2-2
CDR3: CASSLVLAGGLKTGELFF
DNA: TGTGCCAGCAGCCTTGTACTAGCGGGGGGGTTGAAAACCGGGGAGCTGTTTTTT

D: NA
V: TRBV5-1
size: NA
J: TRBJ2-7
CDR3: CASSFDTNYEQYF
DNA: TGCGCCAGCAGCTTTGACACCAACTACGAGCAGTACTTC

D: NA
V: TRBV4-2
size: NA
J: TRBJ1-1
CDR3: CASSQDLRGGVNTEAFF
DNA: TGTGCCAGCAGCCAAGATTTGAGGGGAGGGGTGAACACTGAAGCTTTCTTT

D: TRBD1
V: TRBV7-8
size: NA
J: TRBJ2-1
CDR3: CASSWGDRANEQFF
DNA: TGTGCCAGCAGCTGGGGGGACAGGGCCAATGAGCAGTTCTTC

D: TRBD2
V: TRBV9
size: NA
J: TRBJ2-3
CDR3: CASSVGTSGGAGTDTQYF
DNA: TGTGCCAGCAGCGTAGGGACTAGCGGGGGGGCCGGCACAGATACGCAGTATTTT

D: TRBD1
V: TRBV2
size: NA
J: TRBJ1-1
CDR3: CASSRPGTGVRTEAFF
DNA: TGTGCCAGCAGTCGTCCCGGGACAGGGGTGAGAACTGAAGCTTTCTTT

D: TRBD2
V: TRBV9
size: NA
J: TRBJ2-7
CDR3: CASSGGPGTSGTYEQYF
DNA: TGTGCCAGCAGCGGAGGCCCCGGGACTAGCGGGACCTACGAGCAGTACTTC

D: TRBD1
V: TRBV7-9
size: NA
J: TRBJ1-1
CDR3: CASSILQGASTEAFF
DNA: TGTGCCAGCAGCATACTACAGGGGGCTAGCACTGAAGCTTTCTTT

D: NA
V: TRBV29-1
size: NA
J: TRBJ1-1
CDR3: CSVAMAGGEAFF
DNA: TGCAGCGTTGCGATGGCGGGGGGTGAAGCTTTCTTT